This T cell receptor beta chain was observed in a study of blood T cell repertoires in COVID-19. About the study: Both acute and convalescent COVID-19 samples were obtained from the United States, Italy and Spain.

Trimming shortened V by 4 bases and J by 3 bases, and 14 bases separated the two germline ends. The CDR3 totals 15 residues. The germline V gene has CDR1 SGHDT and CDR2 YYEEEE. Method: immunoSEQ multiplex PCR; TCRdb's copy keeps in-frame clones and lacks some. The table lists 310,000 or so clones, about 85% of them singletons. This receptor was taken from a woman in her 30s who had recovered from COVID-19. This chain uses TRBV5-6 with TRBJ1-5; TRBD1 might be the D (5 bases). The material sequenced was PBMCs or T cells enriched from blood (not recorded which). CDR3 loop: CASSIRTRVNQPQHF. In DNA form, the CDR3 reads TGTGCCAGCAGCATACGGACAAGGGTCAATCAGCCCCAGCATTTT.